One and the same sample provided the 29 T cell receptor beta chains below, sequenced in a study of PD-1 blockade in mismatch repair-deficient tumors (dated by TCRdb to the late 2010s). To prepare the library, the immunoSEQ multiplex PCR assay was applied. TCRdb stores this immuneACCESS table with in-frame sequences only. Part of the clones is absent; in the studies checked, under half of the shortfall reflects unresolved V genes, and no reason is known for the rest. This sample lists under 20,000 clones; about 86% were detected once. Jointly, the top ten make up nearly 3.5% of the sample. The material sequenced was PBMCs, taken 4 weeks after starting pembrolizumab. The receptors come from an adult with mismatch repair-deficient cancer.

The chain couples TRBV6-5 to TRBJ1-5; D remains ambiguous. CDR3 length equals 13 residues. V gave up 6 bases and J gave up 3 bases, with 9 bases separating them. Germline V gene sequence: CDR1 MNHEY, CDR2 SVGAGI. CDR3 loop: CASSYGLNQPQHF. For the CDR3, the DNA is TGTGCCAGCAGCTACGGACTCAATCAGCCCCAGCATTTT.

The table lists this clone with a count of one. This chain uses TRBV28 with TRBJ2-7; 11 bases map to TRBD1. The CDR3 totals 17 residues. Germline CDR1 and CDR2: MDHEN and SYDVKM. The trim removed 2 bases at V and 5 bases at J, leaving 11 bases unmatched. CDR3 sequence: CASSLGTGGYPKDEQYF. The CDR3 DNA reads TGTGCCAGCAGTTTAGGGACAGGGGGTTACCCTAAGGACGAGCAGTACTTC. The variable domain in full, completed from reference TRBV28 and TRBJ2-7, reads DVKVTQSSRYLVKRTGEKVFLECVQDMDHENMFWYRQDPGLGLRLIYFSYDVKMKEKGDIPEGYSVSREKKERFSLILESASTNQTSMYLCASSLGTGGYPKDEQYFGPGTRLTVT.

The V call is TRBV7-9, the J call TRBJ2-3; D remains unclear. V lost 8 bases to trimming and J lost 4 bases, with 4 bases between them. The germline V gene encodes CDR1 SEHNR and CDR2 FQNEAQ (reference sequence). The CDR3 spans 10 residues. CDR3 sequence: CASRPDTQYF. The CDR3 DNA follows: TGTGCCAGCCGTCCAGATACGCAGTATTTT.

The rearrangement links TRBV19 to TRBJ2-1, with TRBD1 matching over 7 bases. V lost 5 bases to trimming and J lost 6 bases; unmatched junction nucleotides: 10. Germline loops: CDR1 LNHDA, CDR2 SQIVND (reference sequence). CDR3 length: 15 amino acids. The CDR3 loop is CASSSWTGSTNEQFF. In DNA form, the CDR3 reads TGTGCCAGTAGTTCGTGGACAGGCTCCACCAATGAGCAGTTCTTC.

V gene TRBV29-1 combines with J gene TRBJ2-2; weak D call: TRBD1 (5 bases). This CDR3 spans 11 amino acids. Per germline, CDR1 SQVTM and CDR2 ANQGSEA. The germline V and J ends were trimmed by 6 bases and 6 bases, with 8 bases remaining between them. CDR3 DNA sequence: TGCAGCGTGCAGGGATCCGGGGAGCTGTTTTTT. This sequence encodes CSVQGSGELFF.

The chain carries TRBV11-2 and TRBJ1-2; the D is unclear. The CDR3 is made up of 13 amino acids. Germline loops: CDR1 SGHAT, CDR2 FQNNGV. V was trimmed by 3 bases and J by 4 bases, leaving 9 bases between them. CDR3 in DNA: TGTGCCAGCAGCTTTGGGGAGGGCTATGGCTACACCTTC. Amino acids: CASSFGEGYGYTF.

The genes are TRBV5-4 and TRBJ1-1; D unclear. The V end lost 0 bases, the J end lost 0 bases, and 9 bases lay between the germline ends. Germline V CDR1 and CDR2: SGHNT, YYREEE (reference sequence). CDR3 length: 15 amino acids. The CDR3 DNA follows: TGTGCCAGCAGCTTGGACCCTACAGTGAACACTGAAGCTTTCTTT. Translated: CASSLDPTVNTEAFF.

The rearrangement links TRBV27 to TRBJ2-7, with D uncertain. The CDR3 contains 13 residues. From germline, CDR1 is MNHEY and CDR2 SMNVEV (reference sequence). With 7 bases removed from V and 6 bases from J, the gap between germline ends came to 16 bases. The CDR3 loop is CASTSNLLREQYF. The DNA of the CDR3 is TGTGCCAGCACCTCCAATCTGCTGCGCGAGCAGTACTTC.

This clone was observed a single time. The genes are TRBV4-2 and TRBJ2-1, with 10 nucleotides matching TRBD2. CDR1 and CDR2 (germline): LGHNA, YNFKEQ. CDR3 length equals 18 residues. Trimming cost V 0 bases and J 0 bases; bases outside gene matches: 5. CDR3 protein: CASSQDLSSGSSYNEQFF. DNA for the CDR3: TGTGCCAGCAGCCAAGACTTGTCTAGCGGGAGCTCCTACAATGAGCAGTTCTTC.

This chain links TRBV4-1 with TRBJ2-1; TRBD1 matches 7 bases. The CDR3 has 15 residues. The junction had 9 bases not matched to a gene; V was cut back by 3 bases and J by 7 bases. CDR1 is MGHRA, CDR2 YSYEKL, per germline. CDR3 amino acids: CASSHVRGNENEQFF. The CDR3 nucleotides are TGCGCCAGCAGCCACGTCAGGGGGAACGAGAATGAGCAGTTCTTC.

This chain links TRBV23-1 with TRBJ1-1; D is perhaps TRBD1 (5 bases). TRBV23-1 is marked as an open reading frame, function uncertain. The V gene lost 8 bases and the J gene lost 7 bases, with 11 bases spanning the gap. This CDR3 spans 11 amino acids. The CDR3 nucleotides read TGCGCCAGCGGCCAGGGAAATGAAGCTTTCTTT. Protein product: CASGQGNEAFF.

The chain couples TRBV6-1 to TRBJ1-2, with TRBD1 matching over 9 bases. The CDR3 sequence is 14 residues long. Losses at the gene ends were 2 bases for V and 8 bases for J; bases not matched to a gene: 6. From germline, CDR1 is MNHNS and CDR2 SASEGT. The CDR3 protein is CASSENRGRGGYTF. The DNA of the CDR3 is TGTGCCAGCAGTGAAAACAGGGGGCGCGGAGGCTACACCTTC.

The gene calls are TRBV28 and TRBJ1-2; D gene ambiguous. Germline lookup yields CDR1 MDHEN and CDR2 SYDVKM. The CDR3 spans 14 residues. Deletions cut 4 bases from V and 4 bases from J, with 13 bases between. As DNA, the CDR3 is TGTGCCAGCAGTTCCCCTCACAGTCTCTATGGCTACACCTTC. Translation gives CASSSPHSLYGYTF.

This clone has a single count. The rearrangement links TRBV14 to TRBJ1-2; maybe TRBD1 (5 bases). Germline assignment: CDR1 SGHDN and CDR2 FVKESK. The CDR3 totals 16 residues. Trimming removed 2 bases at V and 3 bases at J, with 16 bases between. CDR3 DNA: TGTGCCAGCAGCCAAAGGAGCGGGGCCGTAGACTATGGCTACACCTTC. Translation gives CASSQRSGAVDYGYTF. The variable domain in full, completed from reference TRBV14 and TRBJ1-2, reads EAGVTQFPSHSVIEKGQTVTLRCDPISGHDNLYWYRRVMGKEIKFLLHFVKESKQDESGMPNNRFLAERTGGTYSTLKVQPAELEDSGVYFCASSQRSGAVDYGYTFGSGTRLTVV.

This clone was observed a handful of times. V and J are TRBV5-5 and TRBJ2-7; 9 bases fit TRBD1. Per the germline V gene, CDR1 is SGHKS and CDR2 is YYEKEE (reference sequence). The CDR3 runs to 14 residues. V trimming: 5 bases; J trimming: 5 bases; junction bases outside the gene matches: 8. CDR3 bases: TGTGCCAGCAGTCCCGGGACAGGGAACAACGAGCAGTACTTC. Translated: CASSPGTGNNEQYF.

The rearrangement uses TRBV14 and TRBJ2-1, with D possibly matching TRBD2 (5 bases). CDR1 is SGHDN and CDR2 is FVKESK in the germline V gene. This CDR3 region has 12 residues. Trimming took off 1 base at V and 10 bases at J, with 8 bases between the two ends. CDR3 sequence: CASSQGGMEQFF. The CDR3 nucleotides are TGTGCCAGCAGCCAAGGAGGGATGGAGCAGTTCTTC. Looking up the rest from reference TRBV14 and TRBJ2-1 gives the full variable domain: EAGVTQFPSHSVIEKGQTVTLRCDPISGHDNLYWYRRVMGKEIKFLLHFVKESKQDESGMPNNRFLAERTGGTYSTLKVQPAELEDSGVYFCASSQGGMEQFFGPGTRLTVL.

The rearrangement joins TRBV13 to TRBJ2-1; TRBD2 agrees at 7 bases. This CDR3 is built from 16 residues. V lost 5 bases and J lost 3; bases outside the gene matches: 10. Germline values: CDR1 PRHDT, CDR2 FYEKMQ (reference sequence). The CDR3 bases are TGTGCCAGCAGCGTTTGGGGGGAGGGGCGCTACAATGAGCAGTTCTTC. Its translation is CASSVWGEGRYNEQFF.

V is TRBV27 and J is TRBJ2-1; 9 bases line up with TRBD2. Looked up from germline, CDR1 is MNHEY and CDR2 is SMNVEV (reference sequence). Germline trimming cut 1 base from V and 5 bases from J; bases unmatched to any gene: 12. The CDR3 totals 18 residues. DNA of the CDR3: TGTGCCAGCAGTTTATACCCTTCGGGTAGCGGGAGCCACAATGAGCAGTTCTTC. Residues: CASSLYPSGSGSHNEQFF.

V and J are TRBV20-1 and TRBJ1-2, with D unresolved. Germline assignment: CDR1 DFQATT and CDR2 SNEGSKA (reference sequence). Trimming took off 5 bases at V and 6 bases at J, with 10 bases between the two ends. The CDR3 consists of 11 residues. The CDR3 bases are TGCAGTGCTCTCCAGAGGAATGGCTACACCTTC. Amino acid sequence: CSALQRNGYTF.

The chain employs TRBV7-6 and TRBJ2-5; TRBD1 matches at 9 bases. V shed 10 bases, J shed 6 bases, and the junction held 6 bases outside the gene matches. This CDR3 contains 12 residues. Germline V gene sequence: CDR1 SGHVS, CDR2 FNYEAQ. CDR3 sequence reads: CAIGDRAQTQYF. CDR3 nucleotide sequence: TGTGCCATTGGGGACAGGGCACAGACCCAGTACTTC.

The V and J genes are TRBV7-3 and TRBJ2-1; 9 bases align to TRBD2. This CDR3 is 20 amino acids long. Germline CDR1 reads SGHTA; CDR2 reads FQGTGA. Trimming removed 4 bases from V and 6 bases from J; junction bases left unmatched: 22. The CDR3: CASSSYAGLALEGRGNEQFF. The DNA of the CDR3 is TGTGCCAGCAGCTCCTATGCCGGACTAGCGTTGGAGGGCCGGGGCAATGAGCAGTTCTTC. The entire variable domain, with the rest obtained from reference TRBV7-3 and TRBJ2-1, is as follows: GAGVSQTPSNKVTEKGKYVELRCDPISGHTALYWYRQSLGQGPEFLIYFQGTGAADDSGLPNDRFFAVRPEGSVSTLKIQRTERGDSAVYLCASSSYAGLALEGRGNEQFFGPGTRLTVL.

This chain joins TRBV5-1 and TRBJ1-4; no clear D gene. CDR3 size: 14 residues. V shed 2 bases and J shed 4 bases, with 9 bases lying between them. The germline CDR1 and CDR2 sequences are SGHRS and YFSETQ. This CDR3 is CASSLTVRNEKLFF. As DNA, the CDR3 is TGCGCCAGCAGCTTAACAGTTCGTAATGAAAAACTGTTTTTT.

The rearrangement links TRBV10-1 to TRBJ1-1; 8 bases are a match to TRBD1. The CDR3 extends over 15 amino acids. Germline-derived CDR1 and CDR2 are WNHNN and SYGVQD (reference sequence). Losses at the gene ends were 3 bases for V and 4 bases for J; bases not matched to a gene: 7. The CDR3 DNA reads TGCGCCAGCAGTGACAGGGGGCTTAAATTCACTGAAGCTTTCTTT. Residues: CASSDRGLKFTEAFF.

This clone has just a few counts. The V and J genes are TRBV2 and TRBJ2-7; 11 nucleotides match TRBD2. CDR1 SNHLY and CDR2 FYNNEI come from the germline V gene. With V trimmed by 0 bases and J by 2 bases, 6 bases remained unmatched. The CDR3 runs to 17 residues. The CDR3 loop is CASSEAEGLAETYEQYF. CDR3 coding DNA: TGTGCCAGCAGTGAAGCGGAGGGACTAGCGGAGACCTACGAGCAGTACTTC. Drawing the rest from reference TRBV2 and TRBJ2-7, the complete variable domain is EPEVTQTPSHQVTQMGQEVILRCVPISNHLYFYWYRQILGQKVEFLVSFYNNEISEKSEIFDDQFSVERPDGSNFTLKIRSTKLEDSAMYFCASSEAEGLAETYEQYFGPGTRLTVT.

This chain connects TRBV7-2 to TRBJ2-3; 9 positions agree with TRBD2. V lost 5 bases to trimming and J lost 0 bases; unmatched junction nucleotides: 6. CDR1 SGHTA and CDR2 FQGNSA come from the germline V gene. The CDR3 sequence is 16 residues long. CDR3 nucleotide sequence: TGTGCCAGCAGCCGACGGACTAGCGCAAGCACAGATACGCAGTATTTT. Translating it yields CASSRRTSASTDTQYF.

CDR3 nucleotides: TGCGCCAGCAGCCCAACCCCCCCGGGAGAAAAACTGTTTTTT. This encodes CASSPTPPGEKLFF. This chain uses TRBV5-1 with TRBJ1-4; D is unclear. V gave up 4 bases and J gave up 8 bases, with 15 bases separating them. The CDR3 has 14 amino acids. Germline CDR1 SGHRS, CDR2 YFSETQ. Filled out from reference TRBV5-1 and TRBJ1-4, the complete variable domain reads KAGVTQTPRYLIKTRGQQVTLSCSPISGHRSVSWYQQTPGQGLQFLFEYFSETQRNKGNFPGRFSGRQFSNSRSEMNVSTLELGDSALYLCASSPTPPGEKLFFGSGTQLSVL.

This chain joins TRBV6-1 and TRBJ2-2; TRBD2 agrees at 16 bases. The CDR3 runs 15 residues. Losses at the gene ends were 6 bases for V and 6 bases for J; bases not matched to a gene: 1. Germline CDR1 is MNHNS and CDR2 is SASEGT. CDR3 protein: CASRGLAGGPGELFF. In nucleotides, the CDR3 is TGTGCCAGCAGGGGACTAGCGGGAGGGCCCGGGGAGCTGTTTTTT.

The chain carries TRBV11-3 and TRBJ1-2; 9 nucleotides align to TRBD1. There are 16 residues in the CDR3. After removal of 4 bases from V and 7 bases from J, the junction contained 13 bases not matched to a gene. The germline V gene has CDR1 SGHNT and CDR2 YENEEA. CDR3 DNA: TGTGCCAGCAGCTGGGACAGGGTGGCTGATAGAAGTGGCTACACCTTC. Translation: CASSWDRVADRSGYTF.

The chain employs TRBV9 and TRBJ2-7, with 7 bases fitting TRBD1. The J segment lost 4 bases and the V segment lost 0 bases, leaving 4 bases of the junction unmatched. Germline V gives CDR1 SGDLS, CDR2 YYNGEE. The CDR3 contains 14 residues. The CDR3 is CASSVGGDSYEQYF. The CDR3 bases are TGTGCCAGCAGCGTAGGAGGGGACAGTTACGAGCAGTACTTC.